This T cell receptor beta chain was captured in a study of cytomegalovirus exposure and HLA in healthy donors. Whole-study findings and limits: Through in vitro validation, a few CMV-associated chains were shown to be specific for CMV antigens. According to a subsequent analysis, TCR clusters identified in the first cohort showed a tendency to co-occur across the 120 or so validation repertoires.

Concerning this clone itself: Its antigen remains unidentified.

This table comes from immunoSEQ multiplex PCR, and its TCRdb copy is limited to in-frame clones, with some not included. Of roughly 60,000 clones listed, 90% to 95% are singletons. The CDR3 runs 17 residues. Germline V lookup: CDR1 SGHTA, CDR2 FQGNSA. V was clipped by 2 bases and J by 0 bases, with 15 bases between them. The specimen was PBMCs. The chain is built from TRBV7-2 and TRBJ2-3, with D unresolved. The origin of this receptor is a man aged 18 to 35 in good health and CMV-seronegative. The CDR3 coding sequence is TGTGCCAGCAGCTTACCCGGGTTTACCCCTAGCACAGATACGCAGTATTTT. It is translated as CASSLPGFTPSTDTQYF.